This T cell receptor beta chain was identified in a study of shared clonotypes between healthy human individuals (dated by TCRdb to the early 2020s). For the wider study: The cohort included three men and a couple of women between 18 and 49 years of age. For each donor, three plates each were used for CD4 naive and CD4 memory, two plates were used for CD8 naive, and one plate was used for CD8 memory. The study deeply sequenced blood TCR repertoires of about 5 healthy adults to estimate repertoire size and the extent of clonotype sharing between individuals. To increase sequencing depth and limit assay-specific biases, TCR repertoire library preparation and sequencing were carried out by different laboratories using diverse techniques. Each donor's leukapheresis produced roughly between about 0.85 and 10 billion PBMCs.

Turning to this clone: Which antigen it targets is not known. The sample holds no much larger clone one base away, and base qualities are not on file.

General findings and caveats noted by the study authors: Incomplete sequencing was indicated by rarefaction of sorted-subset datasets, despite the large sequencing depth. Sampling was restricted to blood, and TCR repertoires in tissue are likely to differ from TCR repertoires in blood. The small number of donors limited the genetic and exposure-history diversity represented. Based on pairwise subsampling, the degree of clonotype sharing among donors was expected to be affected by sequencing depth. Clonotypes shared by all four sorted-subset donors showed higher generation probabilities than non-shared clonotypes. When a few donors were compared, the shared fraction of clonotypes was approximately 5% for naive CD4, 3.5% to 4% for naive CD8, about 2.5% for memory CD4, and 0.35% to 0.5% for memory CD8. Estimated clonotype richness was generally larger for naive than for memory subsets.

Using the deep immunoSEQ assay, multiplex PCR amplified TCR CDR3 regions from genomic DNA. Genomic DNA extracted from each cell subset was distributed evenly over all wells of several immunoSEQ 96-well plates, and each plate served as one replicate. For sorted subsets, around 0.2 ug genomic DNA, equal to about 30,000 T cell genomes, was loaded into each replicate PCR. The purified libraries were quantified using a Qubit 3.0 fluorometer, sized with a Bioanalyzer 2100, and then quantified again using the KAPA Library Quantification kit. Every immunoSEQ 96-well plate was sequenced on a separate single-read 150-cycle Illumina NextSeq 550 flow cell. The paper's data handling went like this. Because the immunoSEQ output held only junctional sequences and lacked quality scores, the filtering could not match the filtering applied to full-length reads. To assign V/J genes and CDR3, sequences were annotated against IMGT germline references using PyIR, a Python wrapper for IgBLAST v1.9. Reads with weak V/J assignments (E-value above 1e-6), missing CDR3, stop codons, out-of-frame junctions, or ambiguous translated residues were removed. V3J clonotypes were defined by identical inferred V gene, J gene, and CDR3 amino acid sequence. Percentage overlap between repertoires was computed as shared unique clonotypes divided by the size of the smaller repertoire. Richness of each repertoire was evaluated using RTK rarefaction, the Chao1 estimator, and Recon v2.1 estimates of unobserved clonotypes. For all TCRbeta clonotypes obtained by the gDNA method from four donors, generation probabilities were computed with OLGA. The source is immuneACCESS, and TCRdb retained only in-frame sequences with V and J called. Part of the clones is not carried over; for the studies checked, unresolved V genes explain less than half of this, and the remainder is unexplained. V, J and clone size derive from that table, while D and trimming were established from the DNA sequence. This sample lists more than 1 million clones; 75% to 80% were detected once. The ten largest clonotypes hold under 0.6% of the sample.

As encoded in the germline V gene (reference sequence), CDR1 is SSHAT while CDR2 is FNYEAQ. Here V drops 3 bases and J drops 8 bases, and the junction holds 5 bases not matched to any gene. The CDR3 sequence holds 13 residues, the cysteine and phenylalanine included. The CDR3 DNA has 39 bases and is translated from base 1. The donors were healthy, HIV-negative adults with no recently reported acute infections or vaccinations. Every donor was a Caucasian adult residing in Nashville, Tennessee, USA. Magnetic negative selection was used to enrich CD4+ T cells, after which naive cells were positively selected on CD45RA and the negative fraction became the memory subset. Blood was obtained by leukapheresis, after which PBMCs were separated by Ficoll-Histopaque density gradient centrifugation and cryopreserved in liquid nitrogen vapor phase. Purity and quantity of every magnetically sorted T cell population were checked by analytical flow cytometry. Genomic DNA was isolated from each sorted fraction and quantified by UV absorbance on a Nanodrop 2000c.

This TCR came from a man aged 18 to 30 in good health. Some clones in this sample may be carry-over from other donors' samples. The sample was memory CD4+ T cells from PBMCs. Reading the label with the study, this specimen's cell subset or site is: CD45RA-negative fraction. This chain joins TRBV7-7 to TRBJ2-3, with 7 junctional bases fitting TRBD1. At the DNA level, the sequence is TGTGCCAGCAGCTTTTTCAGGGACAGTACGCAGTATTTT. The resulting protein is CASSFFRDSTQYF.